A selection of T cell receptor beta chains follows, all from one sample in a study of T cells after yellow fever vaccination. TCRdb processed the 5' RACE reads anew with MiXCR; each CDR3 protein has one entry. The table includes 96,000 or so distinct CDR3 sequences, 7.5% to 10% detected once. Sequences were derived from CD8+ T cells not binding an NS4B(214-222) dextramer, sorted from PBMCs, sampled less than 16 days after the first yellow fever vaccination. Source of these receptors: a man between 18 and 29 years old who received the YFV17D yellow fever vaccine. CDR3s include the opening cysteine and the closing phenylalanine or tryptophan. The D gene is left open where the match is weak. For some rows the clone size is stated as once, few or many, or as a class when expanded; others skip it.

j_gene,v_gene,abundance,d_gene,len,CDR3aa,CDR3nt
TRBJ2-7,TRBV16,few,.,14,CASSQTDRFYEQYF,TGTGCCAGCAGCCAAACTGACAGATTCTACGAGCAGTACTTC
TRBJ2-2,TRBV30,.,.,14,CAWSVLSPTGELFF,TGTGCCTGGAGTGTACTATCACCCACCGGGGAGCTGTTTTTT
TRBJ2-2,TRBV13,.,TRBD1,15,CASSPGGVNTGELFF,TGTGCCAGCAGTCCAGGGGGCGTGAACACCGGGGAGCTGTTTTTT
TRBJ2-1,TRBV6-5,.,TRBD1,14,CASSSTTGDNEQFF,TGTGCCAGCAGTTCCACGACAGGGGATAATGAGCAGTTCTTC
TRBJ2-3,TRBV13,.,.,14,CASSFGGITDTQYF,TGTGCCAGCAGCTTTGGGGGGATCACAGATACGCAGTATTTT
TRBJ1-1,TRBV4-3,many,.,14,CASSQDSTSGRAFF,TGCGCCAGCAGCCAAGATTCGACCTCCGGTCGGGCTTTCTTT
TRBJ2-1,TRBV12-3/TRBV12-4,many,.,15,CASTQGGGPPGEQFF,TGTGCCAGCACCCAGGGGGGGGGCCCACCGGGTGAGCAGTTCTTC
TRBJ2-5,TRBV5-1,.,TRBD2,15,CASSQRGANQETQYF,TGCGCCAGCAGCCAGCGGGGGGCCAACCAAGAGACCCAGTACTTC
TRBJ1-2,TRBV5-1,many,.,14,CASTQGGEDYGYTF,TGCGCCAGCACCCAAGGCGGGGAAGACTATGGCTACACCTTC
TRBJ1-1,TRBV29-1,few,.,12,CSVGDTYTEAFF,TGCAGCGTTGGAGACACCTACACTGAAGCTTTCTTT
TRBJ2-7,TRBV7-6,few,.,12,CASSVIPGEQYF,TGTGCCAGCAGCGTAATCCCGGGAGAGCAGTACTTC
TRBJ2-2,TRBV6-2/TRBV6-3,.,.,15,CASTRGLLTGGELFF,TGTGCCAGCACCCGGGGGCTTCTTACCGGCGGGGAGCTGTTTTTT
TRBJ1-5,TRBV30,.,.,15,CAWSPRGGSNQPQHF,TGTGCCTGGAGCCCCCGGGGAGGCAGCAATCAGCCCCAGCATTTT
TRBJ2-1,TRBV5-6,.,.,16,CASSLAYRTGYNEQFF,TGTGCCAGCAGCTTGGCTTACCGGACTGGTTACAATGAGCAGTTCTTC
TRBJ1-1,TRBV25-1,few,.,14,CASSAFLGDTEAFF,TGTGCCAGCAGTGCTTTCTTGGGGGACACTGAAGCTTTCTTT
TRBJ2-3,TRBV10-2,.,.,13,CASSEMDQSTQYF,TGCGCCAGCAGTGAGATGGATCAGTCTACGCAGTATTTT
TRBJ1-3,TRBV12-3/TRBV12-4,few,TRBD1,16,CASSQSDRGNGNTIYF,TGTGCCAGCAGTCAATCGGACAGGGGGAATGGAAACACCATATATTTT
TRBJ2-2,TRBV6-5,.,.,14,CASSSLAGTGELFF,TGTGCCAGCAGTTCGCTAGCTGGCACCGGGGAGCTGTTTTTT
TRBJ2-1,TRBV7-7,few,.,15,CASSPEPSSYNEQFF,TGTGCTAGCAGCCCTGAACCTAGCTCCTACAATGAGCAGTTCTTC
TRBJ2-4,TRBV2,.,.,14,CATGGLLDKNIQYF,TGTGCCACCGGGGGGCTCTTGGACAAAAACATTCAGTACTTC
TRBJ1-2,TRBV19,.,.,14,CASTWDKTNYGYTF,TGTGCCAGTACCTGGGACAAGACTAACTATGGCTACACCTTC
TRBJ2-2,TRBV5-1,few,TRBD1,15,CASSWGQLNTGELFF,TGCGCCAGCAGCTGGGGACAGTTGAACACCGGGGAGCTGTTTTTT
TRBJ1-1,TRBV6-5,many,TRBD1,14,CASSYGTGNTEAFF,TGTGCCAGCAGTTACGGGACAGGGAACACTGAAGCTTTCTTT
TRBJ1-1,TRBV5-5,few,.,18,CASSLLRGTLLMNTEAFF,TGTGCCAGCAGCTTGCTACGAGGGACGCTGTTGATGAACACTGAAGCTTTCTTT
TRBJ1-2,TRBV7-6,few,TRBD1,14,CASSPKTGLNGYTF,TGTGCCAGCAGCCCAAAGACAGGGTTAAATGGCTACACCTTC
TRBJ2-1,TRBV27,few,.,12,CASSIRGNEQFF,TGTGCCAGCAGTATTCGGGGGAATGAGCAGTTCTTC
TRBJ2-5,TRBV6-2/TRBV6-3,few,.,13,CASTIGLGQTQYF,TGTGCCAGCACCATCGGACTGGGGCAGACCCAGTACTTC
TRBJ2-6,TRBV6-1,few,.,15,CASIDGNLRANVLTF,TGTGCCAGCATTGACGGGAATCTCAGGGCCAACGTCCTGACTTTC
TRBJ2-1,TRBV6-1,.,TRBD1,16,CASRPPGQGSSGEQFF,TGTGCCAGCAGACCCCCGGGACAGGGGTCATCGGGTGAGCAGTTCTTC
TRBJ1-1,TRBV7-9,.,.,12,CASSSAGQGAFF,TGTGCCAGCAGCTCGGCGGGACAAGGAGCTTTCTTT
TRBJ2-1,TRBV19,.,TRBD2,15,CASSTPPGGLNEQFF,TGTGCCAGTAGTACCCCCCCGGGGGGGCTCAATGAGCAGTTCTTC
TRBJ2-1,TRBV9,few,TRBD2,16,CASSGSGGASYNEQFF,TGTGCCAGCAGCGGTAGCGGGGGGGCCTCCTACAATGAGCAGTTCTTC
TRBJ2-1,TRBV7-9,few,.,16,CASSSSLATSYNEQFF,TGTGCCAGCAGCTCGTCCCTAGCTACTTCCTACAATGAGCAGTTCTTC
TRBJ2-2,TRBV9,few,.,16,CASSVEGQSYTGELFF,TGTGCCAGCAGCGTAGAAGGACAGTCTTACACCGGGGAGCTGTTTTTT
TRBJ1-6,TRBV7-9,.,.,14,CASSSSGTNSPLHF,TGTGCCAGCAGCTCATCCGGGACCAATTCACCCCTCCACTTT
TRBJ2-2,TRBV12-3/TRBV12-4,few,.,13,CASNRANTGELFF,TGTGCCAGCAATCGGGCAAACACCGGGGAGCTGTTTTTT
TRBJ1-1,TRBV9,few,TRBD1,16,CASSSPLGQSNTEAFF,TGTGCCAGCAGCTCGCCCCTGGGACAGTCGAACACTGAAGCTTTCTTT
TRBJ1-5,TRBV12-3/TRBV12-4,.,TRBD1,14,CASSWTGSMEPQHF,TGTGCCAGCAGTTGGACAGGGTCTATGGAGCCCCAGCATTTT
TRBJ2-1,TRBV5-1,many,.,14,CASRPPRGYNEQFF,TGCGCCAGCAGACCTCCTCGGGGCTACAATGAGCAGTTCTTC
TRBJ1-2,TRBV20-1,.,.,16,CSANGITGGPHYGYTF,TGCAGTGCTAATGGAATCACGGGGGGTCCTCACTATGGCTACACCTTC
TRBJ2-1,TRBV5-1,hyperexpanded,.,15,CASSLDEPTDNEQFF,TGCGCCAGCAGCTTGGACGAGCCTACCGACAATGAGCAGTTCTTC
TRBJ2-1,TRBV9,many,.,12,CASSALHNEQFF,TGTGCCAGCAGCGCCCTTCACAATGAGCAGTTCTTC
TRBJ1-5,TRBV7-3,few,.,13,CASSLGRGQPQHF,TGTGCCAGCAGCTTAGGGCGGGGGCAGCCCCAGCATTTT
TRBJ1-1,TRBV20-1,few,.,12,CSVNPGVTEAFF,TGCAGTGTAAACCCAGGGGTCACTGAAGCTTTCTTT
TRBJ1-2,TRBV29-1,.,.,13,CSAKTAASAGYTF,TGCAGCGCCAAAACGGCAGCTTCTGCTGGCTACACCTTC
TRBJ1-4,TRBV11-1,.,.,18,CASNLEVQGGPTNEKLFF,TGTGCCAGCAACTTAGAAGTTCAGGGCGGGCCAACTAATGAAAAACTGTTTTTT
TRBJ2-4,TRBV19,.,.,13,CASSIGKKNIQYF,TGTGCCAGTAGTATAGGCAAGAAAAACATTCAGTACTTC
TRBJ2-3,TRBV28,many,TRBD2,17,CASSSGLAGGFKDTQYF,TGTGCCAGCAGTAGCGGACTAGCGGGGGGTTTCAAGGATACGCAGTATTTT
TRBJ2-2,TRBV7-9,.,TRBD1,16,CASSEPWTGDTGELFF,TGTGCCAGCAGCGAACCTTGGACAGGGGACACCGGGGAGCTGTTTTTT
TRBJ1-2,TRBV29-1,few,TRBD1,17,CSVVTGDLPTTNYGYTF,TGCAGCGTCGTTACAGGGGACCTCCCGACCACGAACTATGGCTACACCTTC
TRBJ2-7,TRBV11-2,few,.,15,CASSLGLGGGSEQYF,TGTGCCAGCAGCTTAGGCCTAGGAGGGGGTTCCGAGCAGTACTTC